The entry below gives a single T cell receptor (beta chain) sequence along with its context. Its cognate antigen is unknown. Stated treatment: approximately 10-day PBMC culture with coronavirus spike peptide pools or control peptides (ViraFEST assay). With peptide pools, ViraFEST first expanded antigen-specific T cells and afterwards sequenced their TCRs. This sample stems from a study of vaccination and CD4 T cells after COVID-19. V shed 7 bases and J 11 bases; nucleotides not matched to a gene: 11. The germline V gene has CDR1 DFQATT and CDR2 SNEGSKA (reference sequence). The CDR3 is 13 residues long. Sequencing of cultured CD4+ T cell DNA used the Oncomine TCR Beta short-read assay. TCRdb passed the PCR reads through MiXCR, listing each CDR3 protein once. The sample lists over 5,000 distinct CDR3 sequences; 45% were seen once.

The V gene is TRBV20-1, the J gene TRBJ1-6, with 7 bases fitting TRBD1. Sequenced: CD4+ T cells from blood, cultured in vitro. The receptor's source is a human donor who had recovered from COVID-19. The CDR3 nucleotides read TGCAGTGTCGGCCGGGACAGAGATCCACCCCTCCACTTT. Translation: CSVGRDRDPPLHF.